Presented here are 28 T cell receptor beta chains from one specimen sequenced in a study of glioma-infiltrating T cells after dendritic cell vaccination. Method: immunoSEQ multiplex PCR; TCRdb's copy keeps in-frame clones and lacks some. The sample consists of approximately 110,000 clones, 90% of them appearing once. Time point here: after dendritic cell vaccination, including at tumor progression/relapse. Sample: blood, taken after dendritic cell vaccination. The receptors stem from a human donor with glioblastoma.

This chain joins TRBV18 and TRBJ2-5; 10 nucleotides align to TRBD2. TRBJ2-7 explains the end of the DNA better; the J call may be wrong. CDR1 is KGHSH and CDR2 is LQKENI in the germline V gene. The CDR3 runs 15 residues. CDR3 loop: CASSPPSGSKYEQYF. The CDR3 nucleotides are TGTGCCAGTTCCCCCCCTAGCGGGAGTAAGTACGAGCAGTACTTC.

This chain uses TRBV6-1 with TRBJ1-6; unclear D gene. Germline CDR1 MNHNS, CDR2 SASEGT. Trimming left V 6 bases short and J 5 bases short, with 11 bases between. The CDR3 totals 14 residues. The chain's CDR3 is CASSGNPNNSPLHF. CDR3 DNA sequence: TGTGCCAGCAGCGGGAACCCTAATAATTCACCCCTCCACTTT.

This chain connects TRBV19 to TRBJ2-7; 9 bases agree with TRBD1. This CDR3 spans 17 amino acids. Trimming cost V 6 bases and J 2 bases; bases outside gene matches: 14. Germline-derived CDR1 and CDR2 are LNHDA and SQIVND (reference sequence). The CDR3: CASSYDALGQGTYEQYF. The CDR3 DNA reads TGTGCCAGTAGCTACGACGCGCTTGGACAGGGGACCTACGAGCAGTACTTC.

The rearrangement joins TRBV2 to TRBJ1-6; D not resolved. The length of the CDR3 is 14 residues. Trimming took off 8 bases at V and 6 bases at J, with 14 bases between the two ends. Germline V gene lookup returns CDR1 SNHLY and CDR2 FYNNEI. CDR3 coding DNA: TGTGCCAGCCGGACTGACTGGGGTAATTCACCCCTCCACTTT. Protein: CASRTDWGNSPLHF.

This clone was detected only a few times. V usage is TRBV2 and J usage is TRBJ2-5, with D unclear. Trimming cost V 5 bases and J 1 base, with 8 bases left between them. There are 13 residues in the CDR3. Looked up from germline, CDR1 is SNHLY and CDR2 is FYNNEI. The CDR3 region has the DNA TGTGCCAGCAGTTTGGCAACCCAAGAGACCCAGTACTTC. Translated: CASSLATQETQYF.

This clone was seen only a few times. This rearrangement joins TRBV28 to TRBJ2-7; 10 nucleotides align to TRBD1. The V gene's germline CDR1 is MDHEN and CDR2 SYDVKM. The V gene end was trimmed by 6 bases and the J gene end by 4 bases; junction bases not matched to a gene: 12. The CDR3 spans 16 residues. The CDR3 nucleotides are TGTGCCAGCAGAGAAGGGACAGGGGCGAAAGGGTACGAGCAGTACTTC. Translated, it gives CASREGTGAKGYEQYF.

The rearrangement uses TRBV6-6 and TRBJ2-1; 8 bases line up with TRBD2. The germline V gene has CDR1 MNHNY and CDR2 SVGAGI (reference sequence). V gave up 4 bases and J gave up 3 bases; unmatched junction bases: 5. The CDR3 consists of 15 residues. CDR3 sequence reads: CASSSRTSNYNEQFF. For the CDR3, the DNA is TGTGCCAGCAGTTCCAGGACTAGCAACTACAATGAGCAGTTCTTC.

The rearrangement uses TRBV6-6 and TRBJ2-2, with D uncertain. The CDR3 is made up of 16 amino acids. The V and J ends lost 0 bases and 6 bases respectively, with 14 bases between them. Germline assignment: CDR1 MNHNY and CDR2 SVGAGI (reference sequence). The CDR3 region is CASSYSNSVSAGELFF. The CDR3, as DNA: TGTGCCAGCAGTTACTCGAACAGTGTCTCCGCCGGGGAGCTGTTTTTT.

Only one count was recorded for this clone. V and J are TRBV12-5 and TRBJ1-5, with 7 bases identical to TRBD1. The V gene end was trimmed by 5 bases and the J gene end by 2 bases; junction bases not matched to a gene: 3. CDR1 and CDR2 from the germline V gene are LGHNT and FRNRAP. The CDR3 runs to 14 residues. CDR3: CASGHGQGNQPQHF. The CDR3 nucleotides read TGTGCTAGTGGTCATGGACAGGGCAATCAGCCCCAGCATTTT.

J is TRBJ2-7 and V is TRBV10-3, with D possibly being TRBD1 (5 bases). CDR1 and CDR2 (germline): ENHRY, SYGVKD. This CDR3 has 13 amino acids. V lost 3 bases to trimming and J lost 3 bases, with 9 bases between them. The CDR3, as DNA: TGTGCCATCAGTGAAGGCCAGGGCTACGAGCAGTACTTC. Its translation: CAISEGQGYEQYF.

The rearrangement links TRBV2 to TRBJ2-7; TRBD2 agrees at 12 bases. CDR1 is SNHLY and CDR2 is FYNNEI in the germline V gene. Germline trimming cut 7 bases from V and 5 bases from J; bases unmatched to any gene: 3. The length of the CDR3 is 13 residues. CDR3 nucleotides: TGTGCCAGCAAAAGGACTAGCGGGAACGAGCAGTACTTC. Protein product: CASKRTSGNEQYF.

V is TRBV13 and J is TRBJ2-4, with 9 bases that match TRBD2. This CDR3 has 13 amino acids. Trimming removed 5 bases from V and 15 bases from J; junction bases left unmatched: 11. The germline V gene encodes CDR1 PRHDT and CDR2 FYEKMQ (reference sequence). CDR3 sequence (DNA): TGTGCCAGCAGCCGAACTAGGCGGGAGGGCCCGTACTTC. It translates to CASSRTRREGPYF.

The V and J genes are TRBV18 and TRBJ1-1; 8 positions agree with TRBD1. CDR1 and CDR2 from the germline V gene are KGHSH and LQKENI. The V gene end was trimmed by 4 bases and the J gene end by 4 bases; junction bases not matched to a gene: 8. The CDR3 has 15 residues. The CDR3 coding sequence is TGTGCCAGCTCACAGGGCAGGGGGCTAAGCACTGAAGCTTTCTTT. It codes for CASSQGRGLSTEAFF.

This clone came up once. This chain uses TRBV4-1 with TRBJ1-6; no clear D gene. CDR3 length: 16 residues. V lost 4 bases, J lost 5 bases, and 15 bases lay in between. Germline V gene sequence: CDR1 MGHRA, CDR2 YSYEKL. DNA of the CDR3: TGCGCCAGCAGCCGTCGCGGCGGAGTAGATAATTCACCCCTCCACTTT. Its protein product is CASSRRGGVDNSPLHF.

The chain combines TRBV19 with TRBJ2-7; 8 bases fit TRBD1. This CDR3 comprises 15 residues. Unmatched junction bases numbered 7, after V lost 5 bases and J lost 1 base. Germline V gene data show CDR1 as LNHDA and CDR2 as SQIVND (reference sequence). CDR3 sequence: CASSFRTGLSYEQYF. DNA of the CDR3: TGTGCCAGTAGTTTCAGGACAGGGTTATCCTACGAGCAGTACTTC.

This chain joins TRBV11-2 and TRBJ2-1, with 12 bases lining up with TRBD2. The CDR3 totals 16 residues. Unmatched junction bases numbered 5, after V lost 0 bases and J lost 8 bases. Germline V lookup: CDR1 SGHAT, CDR2 FQNNGV. CDR3 DNA sequence: TGTGCCAGCAGCTTAGATCGTTCTAGCGGGGGGGATGAGCAGTTCTTC. It specifies CASSLDRSSGGDEQFF.

The chain employs TRBV2 and TRBJ2-7; D perhaps matches TRBD1 (6 bases). This CDR3 comprises 13 residues. Germline V gives CDR1 SNHLY, CDR2 FYNNEI. V dropped 8 bases and J dropped 0 bases, with 11 bases sitting between them. This CDR3 reads CASPRQDSYEQYF. CDR3 DNA sequence: TGTGCCAGCCCAAGACAGGACTCCTACGAGCAGTACTTC.

The V call is TRBV6-5, the J call TRBJ2-5; a weak D match, TRBD1 (7 bases). Germline CDR1 MNHEY, CDR2 SVGAGI. The V end was cut by 0 bases, the J end by 4 bases, with 9 bases between. The CDR3 is made up of 14 amino acids. CDR3 bases: TGTGCCAGCAGTTACTCCAGGGGGGTAGAGACCCAGTACTTC. It yields the protein CASSYSRGVETQYF.

With regard to this clone: Other DNA sequences from this sample encode an identical CDR3 as well. V is TRBV5-4 and J is TRBJ2-7; a possible D gene is TRBD1 (6 bases). V lost 0 bases and J lost 0, with 10 bases in between. Germline CDR1 reads SGHNT; CDR2 reads YYREEE (reference sequence). The CDR3 consists of 15 residues. The CDR3 sequence is CASSLGQASSYEQYF. The DNA of the CDR3 is TGTGCCAGCAGCTTGGGACAGGCGAGCTCCTACGAGCAGTACTTC.

V usage is TRBV27 and J usage is TRBJ2-3; 8 nucleotides match TRBD2. This CDR3 has 15 amino acids. The germline gives CDR1 MNHEY, CDR2 SMNVEV (reference sequence). Trimming cost V 3 bases and J 9 bases; bases outside gene matches: 11. The CDR3 loop reads CASSFIAGGAGTQYF. CDR3 in DNA: TGTGCCAGCAGTTTCATAGCCGGGGGGGCAGGGACGCAGTATTTT.

This clone was picked up one time. The chain is built from TRBV5-4 and TRBJ1-2; 12 bases map to TRBD1. CDR3 length: 16 residues. From germline, CDR1 is SGHNT and CDR2 YYREEE (reference sequence). V shed 5 bases, J shed 3 bases, and the junction held 8 bases outside the gene matches. The CDR3 DNA sequence: TGTGCCAGCAGTCCGGCGGGACAGGGGGCTGACTATGGCTACACCTTC. Amino acid sequence: CASSPAGQGADYGYTF.

Turning to this clone: This same CDR3 is encoded by further DNA sequences in the sample. This chain uses TRBV11-2 with TRBJ1-5; 7 nucleotides align to TRBD1. Losses at the gene ends were 1 base for V and 3 bases for J; bases not matched to a gene: 3. Germline V gene lookup returns CDR1 SGHAT and CDR2 FQNNGV. The CDR3 loop spans 15 amino acids. CDR3 DNA: TGTGCCAGCAGCTTAGGGGGACAGAACAATCAGCCCCAGCATTTT. Its translation is CASSLGGQNNQPQHF.

This chain uses TRBV4-1 with TRBJ2-7, with D maybe TRBD2 (5 bases). Trimming shortened V by 4 bases and J by 3 bases, and 13 bases separated the two germline ends. Germline lookup yields CDR1 MGHRA and CDR2 YSYEKL. The CDR3 spans 14 residues. The CDR3 region is CASSPDWWGYEQYF. Here the CDR3 DNA reads TGCGCCAGCAGCCCGGACTGGTGGGGCTACGAGCAGTACTTC.

V is TRBV5-4 and J is TRBJ1-1; a possible D gene is TRBD1 (5 bases). The germline gives CDR1 SGHNT, CDR2 YYREEE (reference sequence). The CDR3 consists of 15 residues. V was trimmed by 0 bases and J by 4 bases, leaving 13 bases between them. The CDR3 sequence is CASSLEGARSTEAFF. Written as DNA, the CDR3 is TGTGCCAGCAGCTTGGAAGGGGCGCGTAGCACTGAAGCTTTCTTT.

The rearrangement uses TRBV14 and TRBJ2-5, with D perhaps TRBD2 (5 bases). CDR3 length: 15 residues. V shed 3 bases and J shed 2 bases, with 13 bases lying between them. CDR1 and CDR2 from the germline V gene are SGHDN and FVKESK. As DNA, the CDR3 is TGTGCCAGCAGCCAGCCGGGAAGACTTCAAGAGACCCAGTACTTC. It specifies CASSQPGRLQETQYF.

The chain links TRBV27 to TRBJ2-3; the match to TRBD2 covers 11 bases. The germline V gene encodes CDR1 MNHEY and CDR2 SMNVEV (reference sequence). The junction had 8 bases not matched to a gene; V was cut back by 6 bases and J by 3 bases. The CDR3 runs to 16 residues. The DNA for the CDR3 is TGTGCCAGCAGACCAATAGCGGGAGGGCGAACAGATACGCAGTATTTT. Its protein product is CASRPIAGGRTDTQYF.

The chain links TRBV5-1 to TRBJ2-7; 8 bases fit TRBD1. The CDR3 runs 14 residues. Germline values: CDR1 SGHRS, CDR2 YFSETQ. V trimming: 3 bases; J trimming: 4 bases; junction bases outside the gene matches: 6. CDR3 sequence reads: CASSSGTGLYEQYF. In nucleotides, the CDR3 is TGCGCCAGCAGCTCGGGGACAGGTCTATACGAGCAGTACTTC.

The chain joins TRBV7-9 to TRBJ2-3; 7 bases map to TRBD2. The trim removed 1 base at V and 7 bases at J, leaving 8 bases unmatched. The CDR3 is made up of 15 amino acids. The germline gives CDR1 SEHNR, CDR2 FQNEAQ (reference sequence). The CDR3 DNA sequence: TGTGCCAGCAGCTTAGATTCCGGGAGGTTCAATACGCAGTATTTT. Its translation: CASSLDSGRFNTQYF.